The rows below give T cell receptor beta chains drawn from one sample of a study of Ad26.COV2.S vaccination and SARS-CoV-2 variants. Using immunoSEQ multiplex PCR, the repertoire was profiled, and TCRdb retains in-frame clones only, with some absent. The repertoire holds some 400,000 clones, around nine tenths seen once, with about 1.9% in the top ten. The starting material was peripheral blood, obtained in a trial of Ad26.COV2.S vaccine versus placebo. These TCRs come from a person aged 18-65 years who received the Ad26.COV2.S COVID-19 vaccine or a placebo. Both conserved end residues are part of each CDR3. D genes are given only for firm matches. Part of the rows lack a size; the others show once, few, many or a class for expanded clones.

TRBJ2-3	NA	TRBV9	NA	TGTGCCAGCAGCGTAGCAGATACGCAGTATTTT	CASSVADTQYF
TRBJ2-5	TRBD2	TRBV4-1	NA	TGCGCCAGCAGCCAATATACCGGGACTACTAAAGAGACCCAGTACTTC	CASSQYTGTTKETQYF
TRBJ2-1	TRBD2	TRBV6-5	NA	TGTGCCTGCCTATTAGCGGGAGAGTCGAATGAGCAGTTCTTC	CACLLAGESNEQFF
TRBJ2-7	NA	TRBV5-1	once	TGCGCCAGCAGCTTGGCCCCAGAAAGCTACGAGCAGTACTTC	CASSLAPESYEQYF
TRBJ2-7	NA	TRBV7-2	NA	TGTGCCAGCAGCTTAAGTCCCGAGCAGTACTTC	CASSLSPEQYF
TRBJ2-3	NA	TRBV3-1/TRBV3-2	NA	TGTGCCAGCAGCTCGCGGGCGGCAGATACGCAGTATTTT	CASSSRAADTQYF
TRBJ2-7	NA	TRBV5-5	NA	TGTGCCAGCAGCTTGACGGACTCCTACGAGCAGTACTTC	CASSLTDSYEQYF
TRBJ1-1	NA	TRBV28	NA	TGTGCCAGCAGTTTACGCGTGGGGAACACTGAAGCTTTCTTT	CASSLRVGNTEAFF
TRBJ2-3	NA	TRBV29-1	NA	TGCAGCGCCACCCCGATTCGTAAAGATACGCAGTATTTT	CSATPIRKDTQYF
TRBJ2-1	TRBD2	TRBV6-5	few	TGTGCCAGCAGAATAGCGGGAGGGCCGGTCAGTGAGCAGTTCTTC	CASRIAGGPVSEQFF
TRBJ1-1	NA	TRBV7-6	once	TGTGCCAGCAGCTTAATGTCGTGGGGAAACACTGAAGCTTTCTTT	CASSLMSWGNTEAFF
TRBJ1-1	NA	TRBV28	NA	TGTGCCAGCAGTTTATTCCACAGGACCCAGCCTGAAGCTTTCTTT	CASSLFHRTQPEAFF
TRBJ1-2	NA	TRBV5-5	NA	TGTGCCAGCAGCTACGGGACCCCGAACACCTATGGCTACACCTTC	CASSYGTPNTYGYTF
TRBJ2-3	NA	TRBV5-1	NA	TGCGCCAGCAGCTTGGCCGAGCTGGGTACGCAGTATTTT	CASSLAELGTQYF
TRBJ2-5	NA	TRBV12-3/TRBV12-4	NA	TGTGCCAGCAGTTTCCGGGAGACCCAGTACTTC	CASSFRETQYF
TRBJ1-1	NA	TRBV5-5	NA	TGTGCCAGCAGCTGGGGTGATAGACAGCTCCCCGAGAAAGCTTTCTTT	CASSWGDRQLPEKAFF
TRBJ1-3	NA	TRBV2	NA	TGTGCCAGCAGATTCCAGACTGGAAACACCATATATTTT	CASRFQTGNTIYF
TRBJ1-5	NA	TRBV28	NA	TGTGCCAGCAGTTTCGGGCTATCAGGGGCCCAGCATTTT	CASSFGLSGAQHF
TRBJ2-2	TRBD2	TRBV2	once	TGTGCCAGCAGCCGAAGCGGGACCAACACCGGGGAGCTGTTTTTT	CASSRSGTNTGELFF
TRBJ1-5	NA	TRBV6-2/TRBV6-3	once	TGTGCCAGCAGTATCAGGGAGGGCTTTCAGCCCCAGCATTTT	CASSIREGFQPQHF
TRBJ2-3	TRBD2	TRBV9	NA	TGTGCCAGCAGCGGGGGACTAGCGGGAGGTCGCACAGATACGCAGTATTTT	CASSGGLAGGRTDTQYF
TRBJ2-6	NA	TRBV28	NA	TGTGCCAGCCGGCCGAGGGGCGCGGTATCTGGGGCCAACGTCCTGACTTTC	CASRPRGAVSGANVLTF
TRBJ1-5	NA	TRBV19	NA	TGTGCCAGTAAGGATATCGACAGTCTCAATCAGCCCCAGCATTTT	CASKDIDSLNQPQHF
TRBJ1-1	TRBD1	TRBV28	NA	TGTGCCAGCAGGGAATCGACAGGGGTGAACACTGAAGCTTTCTTT	CASRESTGVNTEAFF
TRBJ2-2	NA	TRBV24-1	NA	TGTGCCACCAGTGCTGACAGTCACGGGGAGCTGTTTTTT	CATSADSHGELFF
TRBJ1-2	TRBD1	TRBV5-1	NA	TGCGCCAGCAGCTTGGAGGGGACAGGTAACGGCTACACCTTC	CASSLEGTGNGYTF
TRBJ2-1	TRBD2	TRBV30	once	TGTGCCTGGAGCTTCACTAGCGGGCCCTACAATGAGCAGTTCTTC	CAWSFTSGPYNEQFF
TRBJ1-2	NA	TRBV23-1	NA	TGCGCCAGCAGGTTAGGAGGGACGGGGACCACCTTC	CASRLGGTGTTF
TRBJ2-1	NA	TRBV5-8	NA	TGTGCCAGCAGCTTGATGGATGAGCAGTTCTTC	CASSLMDEQFF
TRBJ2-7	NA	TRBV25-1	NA	TGTGCCAGCAGCTACGGGACAATAGCCGAGCAGTACTTC	CASSYGTIAEQYF
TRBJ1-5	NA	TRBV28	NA	TGTGCCAGCAGTCCGCCGGAGTTCCATAGCAATCAGCCCCAGCATTTT	CASSPPEFHSNQPQHF
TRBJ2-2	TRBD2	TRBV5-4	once	TGTGCCAGCAGCTTTGGCGGGAGGGGGACCGGGGAGCTGTTTTTT	CASSFGGRGTGELFF
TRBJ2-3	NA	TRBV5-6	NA	TGTGCCAGCAGCCGCTATAAACAGTCAGATACGCAGTATTTT	CASSRYKQSDTQYF
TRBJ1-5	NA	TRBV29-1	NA	TGCAGCGTGGGAGACAGATACAATCAGCCCCAGCATTTT	CSVGDRYNQPQHF
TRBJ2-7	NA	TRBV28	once	TGTGCCAGCAGCCGCCGTCGTGTACTCTCCTACGAGCAGTACTTC	CASSRRRVLSYEQYF
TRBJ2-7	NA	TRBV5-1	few	TGCGCCAGCAGCTGGACAGAAGGCTACGAGCAGTACTTC	CASSWTEGYEQYF
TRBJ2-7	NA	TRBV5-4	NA	TGTGCCAGCAGCTTGCACGGTTCCTACGAGCAGTACTTC	CASSLHGSYEQYF